Listed here are 32 T cell receptor beta chains from one sample, sequenced in a study of cytomegalovirus exposure and HLA in healthy donors. Using immunoSEQ multiplex PCR, the repertoire was profiled, and TCRdb retains in-frame clones only, with some absent. The sample has over 250,000 clones, 70% to 90% seen once. The specimen was PBMCs. Receptors were obtained from a woman under 30 in good health and CMV-seronegative.

The V gene is TRBV6-4, the J gene TRBJ2-1; 12 bases fit TRBD2. The V gene's germline CDR1 is MRHNA and CDR2 SNTAGT. Losses at the gene ends were 8 bases for V and 0 bases for J; bases not matched to a gene: 17. This CDR3 contains 20 residues. In nucleotides, the CDR3 is TGTGCCAGCCGCCCCTCAGGGCTAGCGGGAGGGAGAAGCTCCTACAATGAGCAGTTCTTC. Its translation is CASRPSGLAGGRSSYNEQFF.

V usage is TRBV9 and J usage is TRBJ2-7; 9 bases are a match to TRBD1. This CDR3 spans 14 amino acids. The V gene end was trimmed by 3 bases and the J gene end by 7 bases; junction bases not matched to a gene: 8. CDR1 and CDR2 (germline): SGDLS, YYNGEE. CDR3 nucleotide sequence: TGTGCCAGCAGCGCAGGACAGGGGTCGAGGGAGCAGTACTTC. The encoded protein is CASSAGQGSREQYF. Based on the CDR3 plus reference TRBV9 and TRBJ2-7, the full variable domain is DSGVTQTPKHLITATGQRVTLRCSPRSGDLSVYWYQQSLDQGLQFLIQYYNGEERAKGNILERFSAQQFPDLHSELNLSSLELGDSALYFCASSAGQGSREQYFGPGTRLTVT.

The rearrangement links TRBV7-9 to TRBJ2-5, with D tentatively TRBD1 (6 bases). This CDR3 has 13 amino acids. Germline CDR1 and CDR2: SEHNR and FQNEAQ (reference sequence). Trimming removed 6 bases at V and 10 bases at J, with 18 bases between. Here the CDR3 reads CASRSNSGARQYF. The CDR3 nucleotides are TGTGCCAGCAGATCCAACTCAGGGGCTCGCCAGTACTTC.

The CDR3 DNA is TGTGCCTGGACCACAGGGATAGGGTTCGTCAGGACCGGGGAGCTGTTTTTT. This gives the protein CAWTTGIGFVRTGELFF. The rearrangement uses TRBV30 and TRBJ2-2; a possible D gene is TRBD1 (6 bases). Trimming stripped 4 bases from V and 5 bases from J, with 23 bases between. The germline V gene has CDR1 GTSNPN and CDR2 SVGIG (reference sequence). The CDR3 contains 17 residues.

The chain carries TRBV28 and TRBJ1-2, with TRBD1 matching over 9 bases. Trimming removed 4 bases from V and 5 bases from J; junction bases left unmatched: 17. This CDR3 is built from 18 residues. Germline V gene lookup returns CDR1 MDHEN and CDR2 SYDVKM. CDR3 sequence: CASSWPQGQGGLGYGYTF. In DNA, the CDR3 is TGTGCCAGCAGTTGGCCACAGGGACAGGGAGGACTTGGGTATGGCTACACCTTC.

The CDR3: CASSVAASGSFSEQYF. Written as DNA, the CDR3 is TGTGCCAGCAGCGTAGCGGCTAGCGGGAGTTTCTCCGAGCAGTACTTC. This chain links TRBV9 with TRBJ2-7; 10 bases align to TRBD2. CDR1 SGDLS and CDR2 YYNGEE come from the germline V gene. Unmatched junction bases numbered 9, after V lost 0 bases and J lost 6 bases. This CDR3 region has 16 residues.

The chain is built from TRBV19 and TRBJ1-4; a weak D match, TRBD1 (5 bases). Germline-derived CDR1 and CDR2 are LNHDA and SQIVND (reference sequence). The CDR3 is 16 amino acids. V lost 0 bases and J lost 2, with 10 bases in between. In DNA, the CDR3 is TGTGCCAGTAGTATAGATCGGTACAGGACTAATGAAAAACTGTTTTTT. Protein sequence: CASSIDRYRTNEKLFF.

This clone was seen only once. The V call is TRBV29-1, the J call TRBJ1-2; D might be TRBD1 (6 bases). Germline CDR1 SQVTM, CDR2 ANQGSEA. The V and J ends lost 6 bases and 0 bases respectively, with 14 bases between them. This CDR3 region has 14 residues. The CDR3 loop is CSVQRDNANYGYTF. DNA for the CDR3: TGCAGCGTCCAGCGGGACAATGCTAACTATGGCTACACCTTC.

The gene calls are TRBV2 and TRBJ2-3, with 7 bases that match TRBD2. CDR3 length equals 15 residues. The J segment lost 0 bases and the V segment lost 7 bases, leaving 7 bases of the junction unmatched. Germline assignment: CDR1 SNHLY and CDR2 FYNNEI. The CDR3 is CASIVASGSTDTQYF. DNA for the CDR3: TGTGCCAGCATTGTGGCTAGCGGAAGCACAGATACGCAGTATTTT.

J is TRBJ2-7 and V is TRBV7-2, with a tentative D call TRBD1 (6 bases). In germline, CDR1 is SGHTA, CDR2 FQGNSA. Trimming shortened V by 3 bases and J by 0 bases, and 18 bases separated the two germline ends. The CDR3 spans 17 residues. The CDR3 here is CASSFPQTGLSSYEQYF. The CDR3, as DNA: TGTGCCAGCAGCTTTCCTCAGACAGGATTATCCTCCTACGAGCAGTACTTC.

The rearrangement links TRBV5-5 to TRBJ1-1; D is unresolved. The CDR3 contains 12 residues. V lost 3 bases to trimming and J lost 4 bases, with 7 bases between them. Germline V gene data show CDR1 as SGHKS and CDR2 as YYEKEE (reference sequence). The CDR3 bases are TGTGCCAGCAGCTCCCTAGGCACTGAAGCTTTCTTT. This gives the protein CASSSLGTEAFF.

The chain links TRBV5-1 to TRBJ2-5; D is undetermined. Germline loops: CDR1 SGHRS, CDR2 YFSETQ. The V gene lost 0 bases and the J gene lost 7 bases, with 7 bases spanning the gap. The CDR3 has 12 amino acids. The CDR3 nucleotides read TGCGCCAGCAGCTTGGGGGCTGGGACCCAGTACTTC. Its protein product is CASSLGAGTQYF.

The gene calls are TRBV7-3 and TRBJ2-7, with 7 bases aligning to TRBD2. Looked up from germline, CDR1 is SGHTA and CDR2 is FQGTGA. This CDR3 is 15 amino acids long. Trimming removed 5 bases from V and 7 bases from J; junction bases left unmatched: 14. CDR3 region: CASSPAQAGVGEQYF. CDR3 nucleotide sequence: TGTGCCAGCAGCCCCGCCCAGGCGGGGGTGGGGGAGCAGTACTTC.

This chain uses TRBV30 with TRBJ2-1, with 12 bases that match TRBD2. The CDR3 has 15 amino acids. V lost 2 bases to trimming and J lost 3 bases; unmatched junction nucleotides: 2. In germline, CDR1 is GTSNPN, CDR2 SVGIG (reference sequence). The CDR3 DNA reads as TGTGCCTGGAGTAGACTAGCGGGAGACTACAATGAGCAGTTCTTC. This gives the protein CAWSRLAGDYNEQFF. The full variable domain, in which reference TRBV30 and TRBJ2-1 provide the parts outside the CDR3, is SQTIHQWPATLVQPVGSPLSLECTVEGTSNPNLYWYRQAAGRGLQLLFYSVGIGQISSEVPQNLSASRPQDRQFILSSKKLLLSDSGFYLCAWSRLAGDYNEQFFGPGTRLTVL.

The chain combines TRBV9 with TRBJ2-1; TRBD2 aligns across 7 bases. The V gene end was trimmed by 0 bases and the J gene end by 4 bases; junction bases not matched to a gene: 7. Germline V gene data show CDR1 as SGDLS and CDR2 as YYNGEE. The length of the CDR3 is 16 residues. The CDR3 DNA reads as TGTGCCAGCAGCGTAGGCAGCGGGGCGGCTTACAATGAGCAGTTCTTC. The encoded protein is CASSVGSGAAYNEQFF.

V gene TRBV19 combines with J gene TRBJ1-2; D not certain. The CDR3 totals 13 residues. The germline V and J ends were trimmed by 4 bases and 3 bases, with 9 bases remaining between them. Germline-derived CDR1 and CDR2 are LNHDA and SQIVND (reference sequence). CDR3 in DNA: TGTGCCAGTAGTAACAGCCGTGACTATGGCTACACCTTC. Translated: CASSNSRDYGYTF.

The chain combines TRBV7-6 with TRBJ1-1, with 7 bases matching TRBD1. The CDR3 runs to 12 residues. Germline CDR1 reads SGHVS; CDR2 reads FNYEAQ. Unmatched junction bases numbered 3, after V lost 3 bases and J lost 8 bases. The CDR3: CASSFPGQEAFF. The DNA for the CDR3 is TGTGCCAGCAGCTTCCCGGGACAGGAAGCTTTCTTT.

This chain uses TRBV9 with TRBJ2-5; TRBD2 matches 11 bases. J lost 5 bases, V lost 4 bases, and 4 bases had no gene match. Germline loops: CDR1 SGDLS, CDR2 YYNGEE. The CDR3 extends over 14 amino acids. The CDR3 is CASSPGTSGETQYF. As DNA, the CDR3 is TGTGCCAGCAGCCCCGGGACTAGCGGCGAGACCCAGTACTTC.

This clone was seen a few times. The V gene is TRBV28, the J gene TRBJ1-2, with 7 bases identical to TRBD1. Germline trimming cut 7 bases from V and 5 bases from J; bases unmatched to any gene: 7. CDR3 length: 13 amino acids. Germline CDR1 MDHEN, CDR2 SYDVKM. The CDR3 sequence: CASTMGQRYGYTF. In DNA form, the CDR3 reads TGTGCCAGCACCATGGGACAGAGGTATGGCTACACCTTC.

V usage is TRBV27 and J usage is TRBJ2-1, with 7 bases matching TRBD2. CDR3 size: 14 residues. The germline V gene has CDR1 MNHEY and CDR2 SMNVEV (reference sequence). V was pared by 2 bases and J by 4 bases, with 2 bases of the junction left unmatched. CDR3 nucleotides: TGTGCCAGCAGTTTAGGAGCGGGATACAATGAGCAGTTCTTC. The encoded protein is CASSLGAGYNEQFF.

The V call is TRBV11-2, the J call TRBJ1-1, with 8 bases lining up with TRBD1. The CDR3 runs to 17 residues. In germline, CDR1 is SGHAT, CDR2 FQNNGV. Losses at the gene ends were 1 base for V and 1 base for J; bases not matched to a gene: 8. The CDR3: CASSLVDRGVRNTEAFF. In DNA form, the CDR3 reads TGTGCCAGCAGCTTAGTAGACAGGGGTGTGCGGAACACTGAAGCTTTCTTT. Combining the CDR3 with reference TRBV11-2 and TRBJ1-1 gives the whole variable domain EAGVAQSPRYKIIEKRQSVAFWCNPISGHATLYWYQQILGQGPKLLIQFQNNGVVDDSQLPKDRFSAERLKGVDSTLKIQPAKLEDSAVYLCASSLVDRGVRNTEAFFGQGTRLTVV.

The chain is built from TRBV7-2 and TRBJ1-6; the D gene is possibly TRBD1 (6 bases). The CDR3 spans 18 residues. Germline loops: CDR1 SGHTA, CDR2 FQGNSA. V lost 5 bases to trimming and J lost 0 bases, with 17 bases between them. The DNA of the CDR3 is TGTGCCAGCAGCCCTACAGGGCGCCAGAGCTCCTATAATTCACCCCTCCACTTT. Amino acids: CASSPTGRQSSYNSPLHF. The full variable domain, rest sourced from reference TRBV7-2 and TRBJ1-6, is GAGVSQSPSNKVTEKGKDVELRCDPISGHTALYWYRQSLGQGLEFLIYFQGNSAPDKSGLPSDRFSAERTGGSVSTLTIQRTQQEDSAVYLCASSPTGRQSSYNSPLHFGNGTRLTVT.

CDR3 DNA sequence: TGTGCCAGCAGTTTATTTGGTTCGAAGAGCGAGCAGTACTTC. It codes for CASSLFGSKSEQYF. The genes are TRBV28 and TRBJ2-7; unclear D gene. Germline V gene data show CDR1 as MDHEN and CDR2 as SYDVKM. The CDR3 is 14 amino acids. The ends were cut back, 1 base at V and 6 bases at J, with 13 bases in the middle.

The chain combines TRBV4-1 with TRBJ2-7; tentative D call: TRBD2 (6 bases). This CDR3 is built from 14 residues. The V gene lost 1 base and the J gene lost 3 bases, with 10 bases spanning the gap. Per the germline V gene, CDR1 is MGHRA and CDR2 is YSYEKL. CDR3 in DNA: TGCGCCAGCAGCCAAGGTAATAGCGGCTACGAGCAGTACTTC. Its protein is CASSQGNSGYEQYF.

The genes are TRBV4-3 and TRBJ2-7; 9 positions agree with TRBD1. Germline V lookup: CDR1 LGHNA, CDR2 YSLEER. The V segment lost 2 bases and the J segment 2 bases; nucleotides outside the gene matches: 7. The CDR3 covers 16 residues. The CDR3 region is CASSQSPGQGTYEQYF. CDR3 bases: TGCGCCAGCAGCCAAAGTCCGGGACAGGGTACCTACGAGCAGTACTTC.

V is TRBV6-5 and J is TRBJ1-4; no definite D call. The ends were cut back, 4 bases at V and 0 bases at J, with 9 bases in the middle. Germline V lookup: CDR1 MNHEY, CDR2 SVGAGI. The CDR3 has 15 residues. DNA for the CDR3: TGTGCCAGCAGTTCCAGTCTGGCAACTAATGAAAAACTGTTTTTT. The encoded protein is CASSSSLATNEKLFF.

CDR3 nucleotides: TGTGCCAGCAGCTTGGAAAGCCGGAACACTGAAGCTTTCTTT. Translating it yields CASSLESRNTEAFF. The chain carries TRBV5-4 and TRBJ1-1, with D hard to call. The CDR3 has 14 amino acids. Between the trimmed V and J ends, which lost 0 bases and 1 base, there was a span of 7 bases. Germline V lookup: CDR1 SGHNT, CDR2 YYREEE (reference sequence).

This chain joins TRBV28 and TRBJ1-5, with TRBD1 as a possible D gene (6 bases). V was clipped by 10 bases and J by 2 bases, with 15 bases between them. The CDR3 sequence is 14 residues long. Germline values: CDR1 MDHEN, CDR2 SYDVKM. The CDR3 is CANERRGRNQPQHF. CDR3 coding DNA: TGTGCCAACGAGCGCAGGGGTCGCAATCAGCCCCAGCATTTT.

Details on this clone: One junction end disagrees with the germline gene, perhaps due to a read error. The chain combines TRBV7-7 with TRBJ2-1, with TRBD1 identical over 7 bases. CDR1 SSHAT and CDR2 FNYEAQ come from the germline V gene (reference sequence). CDR3 size: 13 residues. The CDR3 spells CASSPTGLNEQFF. The DNA of the CDR3 is TGTGCTAGCAGCCCGACAGGGCTCAATGAGCAGTTCTTC.

The V call is TRBV6-5, the J call TRBJ2-7, with 8 bases lining up with TRBD1. The CDR3 contains 16 residues. V trimming: 4 bases; J trimming: 12 bases; junction bases outside the gene matches: 20. Germline CDR1 is MNHEY and CDR2 is SVGAGI. The chain's CDR3 is CASSSNPTTGANGWYF. In nucleotides, the CDR3 is TGTGCCAGCAGTTCTAACCCAACGACAGGGGCTAATGGCTGGTACTTC.

This clone was observed once. V and J are TRBV7-6 and TRBJ2-1; 7 bases agree with TRBD2. The CDR3 covers 16 residues. Trimming at V came to 6 bases and at J to 4 bases, leaving 12 bases not matched to a gene. CDR1 and CDR2 from the germline V gene are SGHVS and FNYEAQ. The CDR3 DNA is TGTGCCAGCAGTACAAGCTGGCGGGAGATTTACAATGAGCAGTTCTTC. It encodes CASSTSWREIYNEQFF.

J is TRBJ2-2 and V is TRBV11-3; D possibly corresponds to TRBD1 (5 bases). Trimming pared 2 bases from V and 6 bases from J, leaving 13 bases between. Germline CDR1 SGHNT, CDR2 YENEEA. This CDR3 contains 15 residues. The CDR3 DNA reads as TGTGCCAGCAGCTTAAGGAGTGAAGGGGCCGGGGAGCTGTTTTTT. Translating it yields CASSLRSEGAGELFF.